The next 19 T cell receptor beta chains were all read from a single sample in a study of T cells after yellow fever vaccination. TCRdb reprocessed the 5' RACE reads via MiXCR and lists one record per CDR3 protein. The sample lists 400,000 to 650,000 distinct CDR3 sequences, roughly a fifth occurring once. The sample in question was PBMCs, obtained around 3 weeks after the first yellow fever vaccination. The receptors shown here come from a man aged 18-30 years who received the YFV17D yellow fever vaccine.

This clonotype was detected only a few times. The chain's CDR3 is CASSRDRTANTQYF. CDR3 DNA sequence: TGTGCCAGCAGCCGGGACAGAACTGCGAATACGCAGTATTTT. This chain connects TRBV4-2 to TRBJ2-3; 7 bases line up with TRBD1. This CDR3 is built from 14 residues. V lost 4 bases to trimming and J lost 7 bases; unmatched junction nucleotides: 8. Germline lookup yields CDR1 LGHNA and CDR2 YNFKEQ.

This clonotype has just a few counts. This sequence joins TRBV4-1 and TRBJ2-5; perhaps TRBD2 as D (7 bases). The CDR3 is made up of 15 amino acids. Germline V gene data show CDR1 as MGHRA and CDR2 as YSYEKL. The germline V and J ends were trimmed by 1 base and 6 bases, with 15 bases remaining between them. CDR3 DNA: TGCGCCAGCAGCCAAGTGGGGGGGACAAACAAGACCCAGTACTTC. Amino acid sequence: CASSQVGGTNKTQYF.

The chain couples TRBV5-1 to TRBJ2-5; D is possibly TRBD1 (6 bases). The CDR3 runs 16 residues. Germline V lookup: CDR1 SGHRS, CDR2 YFSETQ. Trimming took off 3 bases at V and 5 bases at J, with 20 bases between the two ends. The CDR3 DNA reads TGCGCCAGCAGCTCAGGGGCAGGGGAGCATCGGGAGACCCAGTACTTC. This gives the protein CASSSGAGEHRETQYF.

This clonotype was counted only a few times. This rearrangement joins TRBV3-1 to TRBJ2-1; D is perhaps TRBD1 or TRBD2 (7 bases each). The CDR3 has 18 residues. V was pared by 4 bases and J by 2 bases, with 21 bases between. Per germline, CDR1 LGHDT and CDR2 YNNKEL (reference sequence). In DNA, the CDR3 is TGTGCCAGCAGCCCAGGCCCAGGGGGACGGGGGGCCTACAATGAGCAGTTCTTC. Its translation is CASSPGPGGRGAYNEQFF.

V gene TRBV7-2 combines with J gene TRBJ2-5; D might be TRBD2 (6 bases). Trimming shortened V by 6 bases and J by 5 bases, and 22 bases separated the two germline ends. CDR1 SGHTA and CDR2 FQGNSA come from the germline V gene. This CDR3 contains 16 residues. The CDR3 sequence is CASRPPLVAGLETQYF. Here the CDR3 DNA reads TGTGCCAGCAGACCACCCCTCGTGGCGGGGCTGGAGACCCAGTACTTC.

The V gene is TRBV7-2, the J gene TRBJ2-5; perhaps TRBD1 as D (6 bases). V was shortened by 5 bases and J by 1 base, with 14 bases between the two germline ends. The CDR3 runs to 15 residues. Germline V gene sequence: CDR1 SGHTA, CDR2 FQGNSA. CDR3 bases: TGTGCCAGCAGCGGAACAGGGACGATCCAAGAGACCCAGTACTTC. Amino acid sequence: CASSGTGTIQETQYF.

This clonotype was found a few times. The rearrangement links TRBV7-9 to TRBJ1-2, with no clear D. V was shortened by 3 bases and J by 5 bases, with 13 bases between the two germline ends. CDR3 length: 14 amino acids. CDR1 and CDR2 from the germline V gene are SEHNR and FQNEAQ (reference sequence). CDR3: CASSFSQIPYGYTF. The CDR3 bases are TGTGCCAGCAGCTTCTCTCAGATTCCGTATGGCTACACCTTC.

V usage is TRBV20-1 and J usage is TRBJ2-7, with TRBD1 matching over 7 bases. The germline CDR1 and CDR2 sequences are DFQATT and SNEGSKA (reference sequence). The V gene end was trimmed by 7 bases and the J gene end by 0 bases; junction bases not matched to a gene: 9. There are 14 residues in the CDR3. The CDR3 DNA reads TGCAGTGTTTCCGGACAGGCAGGCTCCTACGAGCAGTACGTC. Translated: CSVSGQAGSYEQYV.

This clonotype has a count of ten or more. This chain links TRBV29-1 with TRBJ2-5; 9 bases agree with TRBD2. The V and J ends lost 4 bases and 4 bases, in that order; junction bases with no gene match: 4. Germline CDR1 is SQVTM and CDR2 is ANQGSEA. This CDR3 comprises 13 residues. In DNA, the CDR3 is TGCAGCGTTGGGTCACTAGCGGGAGAGACCCAGTACTTC. Translation: CSVGSLAGETQYF.

Only a few counts were recorded for this clonotype. V and J are TRBV2 and TRBJ2-3; D gene ambiguous. Trimming shortened V by 11 bases and J by 6 bases, and 9 bases separated the two germline ends. The CDR3 spans 10 residues. Looked up from germline, CDR1 is SNHLY and CDR2 is FYNNEI. The CDR3 nucleotides read TGTGCCGGCCTCCAGGATACGCAGTATTTT. This codes for CAGLQDTQYF.

In the case of this clonotype: The junction and the germline gene differ at one end; a read error may be behind it. The CDR3: CAISPLGAWKTQYF. In DNA form, the CDR3 reads TGTGCCATCAGCCCTCTGGGAGCCTGGAAGACCCAGTACTTC. V usage is TRBV5-4 and J usage is TRBJ2-5; D might be TRBD2 (5 bases). The CDR3 runs to 14 residues. Germline V lookup: CDR1 SGHNT, CDR2 YYREEE (reference sequence).

J is TRBJ2-3 and V is TRBV20-1; TRBD2 matches 12 bases. The CDR3 runs to 14 residues. Trimming removed 5 bases from V and 5 bases from J; junction bases left unmatched: 5. The germline V gene has CDR1 DFQATT and CDR2 SNEGSKA (reference sequence). CDR3 in DNA: TGCAGTGCTGTGACTAGCGGGGGAGAAGATACGCAGTATTTT. Encoded protein: CSAVTSGGEDTQYF.

The genes are TRBV5-1 and TRBJ2-2; D is undetermined. CDR1 SGHRS and CDR2 YFSETQ come from the germline V gene. V gave up 1 base and J gave up 0 bases, with 7 bases separating them. The CDR3 sequence is 15 residues long. CDR3 sequence: CASSLRASNTGELFF. For the CDR3, the DNA is TGCGCCAGCAGCTTGAGGGCTTCGAACACCGGGGAGCTGTTTTTT.

There are a few counts of this clonotype. This chain uses TRBV6-4 with TRBJ2-3; TRBD2 aligns across 14 bases. The germline V gene encodes CDR1 MRHNA and CDR2 SNTAGT. The CDR3 sequence is 19 residues long. J was trimmed by 2 bases and V by 6 bases; bases with no gene match: 13. In nucleotides, the CDR3 is TGTGCCAGCAGCGACGATTTGTGGGGACTAGCGGGGGACACAGATACGCAGTATTTT. It is translated as CASSDDLWGLAGDTDTQYF.

This sequence joins TRBV12-3 or TRBV12-4 and TRBJ1-3; TRBD1 might be the D (5 bases). This CDR3 region has 15 residues. Trimming cost V 3 bases and J 0 bases, with 9 bases left between them. Here the CDR3 reads CASSFGTFSGNTIYF. The DNA of the CDR3 is TGTGCCAGCAGTTTCGGGACCTTCTCTGGAAACACCATATATTTT.

This clonotype was counted between two and nine times. The chain carries TRBV7-1 and TRBJ2-1, with 14 bases matching TRBD2. TRBV7-1 qualifies as an ORF whose function is uncertain. This CDR3 is 21 amino acids long. With V trimmed by 3 bases and J by 0 bases, 13 bases remained unmatched. The CDR3 bases are TGTGCCAGCAGCTCCCTGACGGGACTAGCGGGGGCCTTTAGCTCCTACAATGAGCAGTTCTTC. This sequence encodes CASSSLTGLAGAFSSYNEQFF.

This clonotype was recorded at least ten times. This chain links TRBV20-1 with TRBJ2-1, with 7 bases aligning to TRBD1. V trimming: 8 bases; J trimming: 6 bases; junction bases outside the gene matches: 10. The CDR3 length is 13 residues. From germline, CDR1 is DFQATT and CDR2 SNEGSKA (reference sequence). The CDR3 region has the DNA TGCAGTCAAACAGGGGCGTTCTCCAATGAGCAGTTCTTC. Protein product: CSQTGAFSNEQFF.

The sample holds a few counts of this clonotype. The rearrangement links TRBV12-3 or TRBV12-4 to TRBJ2-2; weak D call: TRBD2 (7 bases). This CDR3 has 17 amino acids. Trimming took 3 bases from V and 1 from J, leaving 15 bases between them. In DNA form, the CDR3 reads TGTGCCAGCAGTTTGTGGGGGGGGGCGAAGAACACCGGGGAGCTGTTTTTT. It yields the protein CASSLWGGAKNTGELFF.

This clonotype was recorded a few times. This rearrangement joins TRBV19 to TRBJ1-2; D remains ambiguous. V was cut by 3 bases and J by 4 bases, with 6 bases left in between. The CDR3 covers 12 residues. Germline V gene sequence: CDR1 LNHDA, CDR2 SQIVND (reference sequence). CDR3 sequence: CASSISSYGYTF. CDR3 sequence (DNA): TGTGCCAGTAGTATCTCGTCCTATGGCTACACCTTC.